This T cell receptor (beta chain) was identified in a study of T cell repertoires and HLA-DP antigens. Study background: Alloreactive CD4+ T cells targeted HLA-DP on transduced HeLa.

Per the germline V gene, CDR1 is SGDLS and CDR2 is YYNGEE. This CDR3 region has 18 residues. V shed 0 bases and J shed 6 bases, with 23 bases lying between them. Comments on this clone: Its target is not known.

The study's findings and limits: Naive and memory CD4+ cells were analysed together, not apart. Against one allele, clones undetected before culture averaged approximately 35%; against the other, around 50%.

The primer mix covered 54 TRBV segments and 13 TRBJ segments. The protocol was immunoSEQ multiplex PCR, while the TCRdb copy is restricted to in-frame clones and leaves out a portion. The sample yields some 110,000 clones, over 90% seen once. Sequencing was carried out using CD4+ T cells from PBMCs. This TCR derives from a woman aged 18-30 years in good health and CMV-seronegative. This rearrangement joins TRBV9 to TRBJ2-3; D may be TRBD1 (5 bases). The chain's CDR3 is CASSVEDGRGPHRDTQYF. As DNA, the CDR3 is TGTGCCAGCAGCGTAGAGGATGGGCGAGGCCCACACAGGGATACGCAGTATTTT. The full variable domain, rest sourced from reference TRBV9 and TRBJ2-3, is DSGVTQTPKHLITATGQRVTLRCSPRSGDLSVYWYQQSLDQGLQFLIQYYNGEERAKGNILERFSAQQFPDLHSELNLSSLELGDSALYFCASSVEDGRGPHRDTQYFGPGTRLTVL.